This TCR beta chain was obtained from a study of blood T cell repertoires in COVID-19. About the research overall: T cells, B-cell-depleted T cells, or PBMCs provided the cDNA or gDNA that served as material.

V was trimmed by 6 bases and J by 2 bases, leaving 12 bases between them. This CDR3 has 14 residues. Germline CDR1 reads ENHRY; CDR2 reads SYGVKD. Original data processing: Estimated nucleated cell counts came from reference gene primer amplification. The table came from immunoSEQ multiplex PCR; TCRdb's copy has only in-frame clones and leaves some out. V, J and clone size derive from that table, while D and trimming were established from the DNA sequence. The sample shows some 120,000 clones, roughly four fifths of them seen only once. The receptor was isolated from a human donor in a cohort sampled during active COVID-19. The genes are TRBV10-3 and TRBJ2-3; perhaps TRBD2 as D (5 bases). Source material: peripheral blood. The CDR3 region has the DNA TGTGCCATCAGGCCCGGGCGGGCCACAGATACGCAGTATTTT. Translating it yields CAIRPGRATDTQYF.